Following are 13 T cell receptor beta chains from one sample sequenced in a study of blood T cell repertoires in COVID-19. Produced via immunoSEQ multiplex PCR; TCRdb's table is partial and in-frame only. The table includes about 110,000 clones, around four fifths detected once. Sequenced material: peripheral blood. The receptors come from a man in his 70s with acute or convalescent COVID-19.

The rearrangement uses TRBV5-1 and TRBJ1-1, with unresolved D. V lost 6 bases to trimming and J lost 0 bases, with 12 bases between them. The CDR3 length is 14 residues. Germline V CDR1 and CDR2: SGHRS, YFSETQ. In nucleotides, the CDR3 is TGCGCCAGCACCCTAAGTTCGGTGAACACTGAAGCTTTCTTT. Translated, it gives CASTLSSVNTEAFF.

This CDR3 is CASRRDIYTGELFF. CDR3 nucleotides: TGTGCCAGTAGGAGGGACATATACACCGGGGAGCTGTTTTTT. The rearrangement joins TRBV19 to TRBJ2-2; D may be TRBD1 (6 bases). CDR3 size: 14 residues. Per the germline V gene, CDR1 is LNHDA and CDR2 is SQIVND (reference sequence). V was shortened by 6 bases and J by 3 bases, with 11 bases between the two germline ends. The whole variable domain, remainder taken from reference TRBV19 and TRBJ2-2, is DGGITQSPKYLFRKEGQNVTLSCEQNLNHDAMYWYRQDPGQGLRLIYYSQIVNDFQKGDIAEGYSVSREKKESFPLTVTSAQKNPTAFYLCASRRDIYTGELFFGEGSRLTVL.

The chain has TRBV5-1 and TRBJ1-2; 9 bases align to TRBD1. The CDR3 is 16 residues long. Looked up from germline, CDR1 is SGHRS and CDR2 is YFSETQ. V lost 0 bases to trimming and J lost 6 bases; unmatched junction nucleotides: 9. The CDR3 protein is CASSLGTGQGLHGYTF. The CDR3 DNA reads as TGCGCCAGCAGCTTGGGTACTGGACAGGGGTTACATGGCTACACCTTC.

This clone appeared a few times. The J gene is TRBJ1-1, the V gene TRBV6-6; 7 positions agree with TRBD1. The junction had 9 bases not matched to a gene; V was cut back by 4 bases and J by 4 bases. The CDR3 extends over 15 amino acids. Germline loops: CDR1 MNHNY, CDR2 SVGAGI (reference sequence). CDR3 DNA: TGTGCCAGCAGTTTAAACAGGGGATGGGGCACTGAAGCTTTCTTT. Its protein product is CASSLNRGWGTEAFF.

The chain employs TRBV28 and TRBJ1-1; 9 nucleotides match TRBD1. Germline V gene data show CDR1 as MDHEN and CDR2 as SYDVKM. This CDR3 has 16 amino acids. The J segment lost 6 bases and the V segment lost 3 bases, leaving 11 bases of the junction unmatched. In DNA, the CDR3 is TGTGCCAGCAGTTTCCCGAAGGGGACAGGGCTCGCTGAAGCTTTCTTT. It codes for CASSFPKGTGLAEAFF.

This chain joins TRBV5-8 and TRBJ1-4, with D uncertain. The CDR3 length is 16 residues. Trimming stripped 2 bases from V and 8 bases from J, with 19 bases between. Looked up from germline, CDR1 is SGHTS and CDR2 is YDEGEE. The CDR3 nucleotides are TGTGCCAGCAGCTTTTCTCCGGGGAGTATGAAGGAAAAACTGTTTTTT. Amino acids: CASSFSPGSMKEKLFF.

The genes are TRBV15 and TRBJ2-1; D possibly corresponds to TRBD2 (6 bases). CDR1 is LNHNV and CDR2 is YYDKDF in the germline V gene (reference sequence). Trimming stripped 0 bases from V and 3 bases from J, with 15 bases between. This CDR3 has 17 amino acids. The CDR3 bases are TGTGCCACCAGCAGAGATCAGGGCAGGAGGGGCTACAATGAGCAGTTCTTC. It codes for CATSRDQGRRGYNEQFF.

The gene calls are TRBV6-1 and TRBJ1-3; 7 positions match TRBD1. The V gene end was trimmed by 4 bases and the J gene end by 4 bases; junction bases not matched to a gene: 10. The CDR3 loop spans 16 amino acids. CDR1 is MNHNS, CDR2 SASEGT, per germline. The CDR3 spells CASSARQGLPGNTIYF. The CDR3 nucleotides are TGTGCCAGCAGTGCACGACAGGGACTCCCAGGAAACACCATATATTTT.

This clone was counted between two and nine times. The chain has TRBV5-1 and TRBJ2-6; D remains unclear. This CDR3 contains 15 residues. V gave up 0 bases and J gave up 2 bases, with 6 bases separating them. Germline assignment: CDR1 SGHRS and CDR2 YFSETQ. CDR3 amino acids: CASSLVLAGANVLTF. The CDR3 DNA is TGCGCCAGCAGCTTGGTCCTAGCTGGGGCCAACGTCCTGACTTTC.

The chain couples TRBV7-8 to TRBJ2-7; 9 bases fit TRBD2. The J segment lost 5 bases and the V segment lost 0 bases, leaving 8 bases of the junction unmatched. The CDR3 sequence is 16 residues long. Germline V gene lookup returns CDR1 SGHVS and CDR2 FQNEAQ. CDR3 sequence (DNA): TGTGCCAGCAGCTTAGCGAGAGCGGGGGGCGGCCACGAGCAGTACTTC. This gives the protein CASSLARAGGGHEQYF.

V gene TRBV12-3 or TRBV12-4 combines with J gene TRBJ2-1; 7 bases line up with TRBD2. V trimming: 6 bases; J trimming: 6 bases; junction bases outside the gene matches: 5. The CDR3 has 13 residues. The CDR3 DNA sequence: TGTGCCAGCAGACCCCGGACTAGCAATGAGCAGTTCTTC. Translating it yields CASRPRTSNEQFF.

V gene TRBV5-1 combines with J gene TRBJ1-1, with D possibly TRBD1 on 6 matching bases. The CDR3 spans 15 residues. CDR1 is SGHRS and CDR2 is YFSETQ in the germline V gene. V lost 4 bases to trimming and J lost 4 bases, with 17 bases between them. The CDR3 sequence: CASSVVQGGGTEAFF. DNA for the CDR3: TGCGCCAGCAGCGTCGTACAGGGTGGTGGCACTGAAGCTTTCTTT.

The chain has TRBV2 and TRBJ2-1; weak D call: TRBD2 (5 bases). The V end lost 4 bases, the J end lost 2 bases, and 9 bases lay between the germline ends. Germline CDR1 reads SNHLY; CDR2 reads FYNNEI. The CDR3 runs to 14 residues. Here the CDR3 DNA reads TGTGCCAGCAGTGGCCGGGGTCCCTACAATGAGCAGTTCTTC. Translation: CASSGRGPYNEQFF.